This TCR beta chain was captured in a study of tissue T cells after allogeneic stem cell transplantation. Findings of the study overall: Within patients, tissue anatomy strongly shaped TCR repertoire composition. The patient cohort was small and clinically heterogeneous, with limited sampling depth. Across patients, clones rarely overlapped, yet motif clusters were shared tissue-specifically.

TCRdb's copy holds only in-frame clones and misses some; the assay was immunoSEQ multiplex PCR. Seen here are approximately 5,000 clones, 51% observed once, and the top ten hold 9%. As to time point: mouse harvest day 7 after allogeneic transplant. Mouse grafts combined 10^7 T-cell-depleted bone marrow cells with 10^6 splenic CD5+ T cells. B6 (H2b) cells into BALB/c (H2d) mice; tissues taken at day 7 or 14. The CDR3 has 14 residues. V was trimmed by 3 bases and J by 1 base, leaving 8 bases between them. The germline CDR1 and CDR2 sequences are SNHLY and FYNGKV (reference sequence). About this clone itself: Its antigen remains unknown. The germline and genes are mouse ones. Read coverage stops 1 residue before the CDR3 terminus; the germline J gene supplies the remainder.

Sequenced sample: gut tissue. V and J are TRBV3 and TRBJ2-3, with D maybe TRBD1 (6 bases). This receptor was taken from a female BALB/c mouse given C57BL/6 T cells with graft-versus-host disease after an allogeneic hematopoietic cell transplant. CDR3 loop: CASSLGQGAETLYF. CDR3 DNA (partial): TGTGCCAGCAGCTTGGGACAAGGTGCAGAAACGCTGTAT.